This T cell receptor (beta chain) comes out of a study of T cell repertoires in cytomegalovirus infection. Overall study: It was the public TCR beta signatures that indicated both CMV infection and matching HLA type. General observations from the study: Carriers of CMV plus the relevant HLA were identified by cumulative public TCR beta family frequency. Within the response measured ex vivo, HLA-C-restricted CMV-specific TCR beta clonotypes were dominant.

TCRdb re-derived calls from the reads in MiXCR, one entry per CDR3 protein. The sample includes 310,000 or so distinct CDR3 sequences, roughly 16% seen only once; the top ten take around 12%. The germline gives CDR1 ENHRY, CDR2 SYGVKD. This CDR3 has 17 amino acids. The V end was cut by 2 bases, the J end by 6 bases, with 17 bases between. This clonotype was seen a few times. Its antigen remains unknown. Material: PBMCs. The receptor's source is a human donor in good health (CMV status not recorded). Some clones in this sample may be carry-over from other donors' samples. This chain uses TRBV10-3 with TRBJ1-6, with D tentatively TRBD1 (6 bases). Here the CDR3 DNA reads TGTGCCATCAGTGAGACCGGCGGGGGCCCCGTTAATTCACCCCTCCACTTT. Its translation is CAISETGGGPVNSPLHF.